The clone carrying this TCR beta chain was observed a few times. Its antigen is not identified. What was sequenced were expressed TCRB transcripts, since all of the isolated RNA had been reverse transcribed. Repertoires were generated with immunoSEQ multiplex PCR, while TCRdb's copy carries only in-frame clones and drops some. The sample lists under 550,000 clones; approximately 10% were seen once. CD45RO/CCR7/CD25/CD127/CD95/CD27 separated CD4+ naive, central memory, regulatory and stem cell-like memory cells by sorting. The CDR3 totals 13 residues. Trimming cost V 8 bases and J 4 bases, with 14 bases left between them. Germline assignment: CDR1 SGHTA and CDR2 FQGTGA. This record belongs to a study of beta chain features in type 1 diabetes. Study-wide context: No patient-donor differences in age, gender, total cells or subset yield.

Notes on the study in general: Comparison showed that naive, central memory and Treg TCRB repertoires appeared more similar among patients than among healthy donors. Fewer junction insertions and more nucleotide deletions appeared in type 1 diabetes patients.

The chain uses TRBV7-3 and TRBJ1-1; a possible D gene is TRBD1 (5 bases). Source material: naive CD4+ T cells from blood. The TCR sequence derives from a woman between 18 and 30 years old in good health. This CDR3 is CASVGPTGTEAFF. The DNA of the CDR3 is TGTGCCAGCGTGGGACCCACGGGCACTGAAGCTTTCTTT.